The sequence of this T cell receptor beta chain was determined in a study of blood T cell repertoires in COVID-19. CDR1 is MNHEY and CDR2 is SVGEGT in the germline V gene. V trimming: 2 bases; J trimming: 1 base; junction bases outside the gene matches: 9. This CDR3 spans 19 amino acids. Original analysis: Using reference gene primer amplification, nucleated cell counts were estimated. Clones were read by immunoSEQ multiplex PCR, and TCRdb kept only the in-frame ones, dropping some. V, J and clone size are taken as reported in that table, and D and trimming were inferred from the DNA itself. The sample contains some 91,000 clones, roughly 85% of which appear only once.

This receptor was taken from a human donor in a cohort sampled during active COVID-19. The source material was peripheral blood. This rearrangement joins TRBV6-2 or TRBV6-3 to TRBJ1-5, with 12 bases matching TRBD1. For the CDR3, the DNA is TGTGCCAGCAGTTACCGGGACAGGGGGCATATGGAAAGCAATCAGCCCCAGCATTTT. It is translated as CASSYRDRGHMESNQPQHF.